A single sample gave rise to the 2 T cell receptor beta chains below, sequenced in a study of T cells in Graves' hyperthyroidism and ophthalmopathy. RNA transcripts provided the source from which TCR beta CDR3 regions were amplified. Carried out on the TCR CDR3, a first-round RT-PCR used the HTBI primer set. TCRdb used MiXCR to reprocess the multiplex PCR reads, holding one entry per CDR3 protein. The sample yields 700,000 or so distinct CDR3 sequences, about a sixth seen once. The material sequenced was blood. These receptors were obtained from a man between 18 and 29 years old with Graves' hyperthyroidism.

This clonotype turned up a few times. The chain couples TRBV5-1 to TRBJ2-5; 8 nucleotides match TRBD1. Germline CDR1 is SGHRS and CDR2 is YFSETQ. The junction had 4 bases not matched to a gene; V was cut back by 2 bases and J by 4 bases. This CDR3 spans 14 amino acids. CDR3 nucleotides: TGCGCCAGCAGCTTACGCAGGGGGCGAGAGACCCAGTACTTC. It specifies CASSLRRGRETQYF.

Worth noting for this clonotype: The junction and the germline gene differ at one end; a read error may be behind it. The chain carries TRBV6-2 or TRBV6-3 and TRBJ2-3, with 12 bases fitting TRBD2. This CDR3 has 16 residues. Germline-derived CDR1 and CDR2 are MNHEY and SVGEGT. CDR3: CASSGLAGGDTDTQYF. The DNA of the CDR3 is TGTGCTAGCAGCGGGCTAGCGGGAGGGGATACAGATACGCAGTATTTT.